This T cell receptor beta chain was recorded in a study of cytomegalovirus exposure and HLA in healthy donors. Regarding the study as a whole: V segments that were indistinguishable, TRBV6-2 and TRBV6-3 among them, were omitted from analysis. The study carried out a later analysis of TCR beta sequences. It associated 15,000 to 20,000 of them with specific HLA alleles at a false discovery rate of 0.05. Trimming of TCR beta V- and J-genes showed a link, identified in a later analysis, to a missense DCLRE1C variant.

As to this clone: Its antigen is unknown.

The PCR was carried out with 60 Vbeta primers and 13 Jbeta primers. Data came from immunoSEQ multiplex PCR; TCRdb stores just in-frame clones and leaves some out. The data contain some 190,000 clones, 83% of them singletons. The donors (healthy individuals) were bone marrow donors. V trimming: 2 bases; J trimming: 4 bases; junction bases outside the gene matches: 9. The germline CDR1 and CDR2 sequences are SEHNR and FQNEAQ (reference sequence). The CDR3 length is 17 residues. Sequencing was done on a sample of PBMCs. The receptor's source is a man aged 40-49 years in good health and CMV-seropositive. V is TRBV7-9 and J is TRBJ1-5; 9 nucleotides line up with TRBD1. The CDR3 loop reads CASSLNGGGTGNQPQHF. The CDR3 region has the DNA TGTGCCAGCAGCTTAAACGGTGGGGGGACAGGGAATCAGCCCCAGCATTTT.